This T cell receptor (beta chain) was sequenced in a study of T cell repertoires in cytomegalovirus infection. About the research overall: HLA-B-restricted CMV epitopes that are well studied, plus recently identified HLA-C-restricted ones, were used by the study.

This clonotype was detected only a few times. Its matching antigen is unknown. TCRdb used MiXCR to reprocess the reads, holding one entry per CDR3 protein. This sample has roughly 990,000 distinct CDR3 sequences, with approximately 31% found just once. CDR1 and CDR2 from the germline V gene are KGHSH and LQKENI. The CDR3 has 18 residues. Deletions cut 1 base from V and 0 bases from J, with 13 bases between. The sequence came from a human donor in good health (CMV status not recorded). Some clones in this sample may be carry-over from other donors' samples. The J gene is TRBJ2-6, the V gene TRBV18; D gene ambiguous. Source: cultured CD8+ T cells from PBMCs, taken from culture after CMV antigen stimulation. CDR3 sequence: CASSPRAARSSGANVLTF. The DNA for the CDR3 is TGTGCCAGCTCACCACGGGCCGCACGCTCCTCTGGGGCCAACGTCCTGACTTTC.